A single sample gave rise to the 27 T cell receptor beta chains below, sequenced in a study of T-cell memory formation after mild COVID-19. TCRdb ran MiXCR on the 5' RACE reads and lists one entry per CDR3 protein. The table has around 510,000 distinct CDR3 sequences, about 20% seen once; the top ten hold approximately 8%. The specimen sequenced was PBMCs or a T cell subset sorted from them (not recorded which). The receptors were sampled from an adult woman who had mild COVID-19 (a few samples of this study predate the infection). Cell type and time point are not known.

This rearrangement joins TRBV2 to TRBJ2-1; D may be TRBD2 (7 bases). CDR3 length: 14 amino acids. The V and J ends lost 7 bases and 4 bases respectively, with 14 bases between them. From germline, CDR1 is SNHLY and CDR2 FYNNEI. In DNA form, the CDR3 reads TGTGCCAGCATGGGGCGGGGGCTATACAATGAGCAGTTCTTC. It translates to CASMGRGLYNEQFF.

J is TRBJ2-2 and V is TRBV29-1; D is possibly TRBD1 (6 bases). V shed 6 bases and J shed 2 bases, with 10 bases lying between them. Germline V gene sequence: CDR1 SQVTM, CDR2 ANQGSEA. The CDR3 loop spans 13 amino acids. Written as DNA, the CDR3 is TGCAGCGTCTCAGGGGACAACACCGGGGAGCTGTTTTTT. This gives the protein CSVSGDNTGELFF.

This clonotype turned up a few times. CDR3 nucleotides: TGTGCCAGCTCACCACCAGGCTTTATGAACACTGAAGCTTTCTTT. Protein product: CASSPPGFMNTEAFF. The chain is built from TRBV18 and TRBJ1-1; no definite D call. CDR1 is KGHSH and CDR2 is LQKENI in the germline V gene. The CDR3 sequence is 15 residues long. Trimming stripped 0 bases from V and 0 bases from J, with 8 bases between.

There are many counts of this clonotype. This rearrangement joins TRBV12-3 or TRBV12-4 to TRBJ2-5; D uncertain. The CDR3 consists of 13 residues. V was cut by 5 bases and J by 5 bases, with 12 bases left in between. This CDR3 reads CASSPTWWETQYF. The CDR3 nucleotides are TGTGCCAGCAGTCCCACGTGGTGGGAGACCCAGTACTTC.

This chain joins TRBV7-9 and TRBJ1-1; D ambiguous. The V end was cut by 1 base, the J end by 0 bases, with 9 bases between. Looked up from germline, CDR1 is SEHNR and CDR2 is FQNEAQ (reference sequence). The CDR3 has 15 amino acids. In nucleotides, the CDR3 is TGTGCCAGCAGCTTAGAGGAGGGTTTGAACACTGAAGCTTTCTTT. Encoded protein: CASSLEEGLNTEAFF.

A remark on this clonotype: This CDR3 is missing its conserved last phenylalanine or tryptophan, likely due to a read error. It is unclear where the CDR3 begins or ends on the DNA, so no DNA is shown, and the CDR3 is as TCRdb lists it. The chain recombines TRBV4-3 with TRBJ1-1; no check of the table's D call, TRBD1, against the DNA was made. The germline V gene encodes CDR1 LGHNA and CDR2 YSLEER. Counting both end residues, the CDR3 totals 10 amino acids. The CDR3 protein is CASSQGSGDG.

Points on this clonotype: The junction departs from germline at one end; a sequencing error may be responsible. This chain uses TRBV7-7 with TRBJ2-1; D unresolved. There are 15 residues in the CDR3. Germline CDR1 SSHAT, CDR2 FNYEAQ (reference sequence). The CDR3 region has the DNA TGTGCTAGCAGCTCCGGATTGACGACGACCAATGAGCAGTTCTTC. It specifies CASSSGLTTTNEQFF.

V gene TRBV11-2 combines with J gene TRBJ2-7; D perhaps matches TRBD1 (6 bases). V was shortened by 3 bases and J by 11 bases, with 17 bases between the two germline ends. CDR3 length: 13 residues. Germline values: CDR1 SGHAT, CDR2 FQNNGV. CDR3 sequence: CASSLEYRQDEYF. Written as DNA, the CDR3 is TGTGCCAGCAGCTTGGAGTATCGACAGGACGAGTACTTC.

The chain's CDR3 is CASSPPDGSYEQYF. The DNA of the CDR3 is TGTGCCAGCAGCCCCCCGGACGGATCCTACGAGCAGTACTTC. The chain combines TRBV7-6 with TRBJ2-7, with no clear D. The CDR3 is 14 residues long. Germline CDR1 reads SGHVS; CDR2 reads FNYEAQ. V was pared by 5 bases and J by 1 base, with 12 bases between.

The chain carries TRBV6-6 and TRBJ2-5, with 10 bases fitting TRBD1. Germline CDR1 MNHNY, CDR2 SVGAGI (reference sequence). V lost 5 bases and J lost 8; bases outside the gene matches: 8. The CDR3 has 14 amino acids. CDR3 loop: CASSTTGGGDTQYF. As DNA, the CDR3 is TGTGCCAGCAGTACGACAGGGGGCGGAGATACCCAGTACTTC.

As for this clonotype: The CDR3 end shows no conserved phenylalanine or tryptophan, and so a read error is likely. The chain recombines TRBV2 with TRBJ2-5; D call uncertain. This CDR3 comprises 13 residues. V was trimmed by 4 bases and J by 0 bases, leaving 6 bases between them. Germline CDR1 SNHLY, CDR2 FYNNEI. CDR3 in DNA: TGTGCCAGCAGTGCAGGCAACCAAGAGACCCAGTACCTC. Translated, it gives CASSAGNQETQYL.

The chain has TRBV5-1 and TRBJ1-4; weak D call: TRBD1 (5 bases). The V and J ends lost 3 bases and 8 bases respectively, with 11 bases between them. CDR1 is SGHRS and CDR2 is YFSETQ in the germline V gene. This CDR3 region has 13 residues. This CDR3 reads CASSWGTEEKLFF. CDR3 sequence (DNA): TGCGCCAGCAGCTGGGGGACGGAAGAAAAACTGTTTTTT.

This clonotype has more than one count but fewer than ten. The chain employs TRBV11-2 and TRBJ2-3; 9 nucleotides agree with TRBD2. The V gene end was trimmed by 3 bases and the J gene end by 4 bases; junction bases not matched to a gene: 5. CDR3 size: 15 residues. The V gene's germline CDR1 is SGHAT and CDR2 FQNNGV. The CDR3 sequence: CASSFMRGGADTQYF. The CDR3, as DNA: TGTGCCAGCAGCTTCATGCGGGGGGGGGCAGATACGCAGTATTTT.

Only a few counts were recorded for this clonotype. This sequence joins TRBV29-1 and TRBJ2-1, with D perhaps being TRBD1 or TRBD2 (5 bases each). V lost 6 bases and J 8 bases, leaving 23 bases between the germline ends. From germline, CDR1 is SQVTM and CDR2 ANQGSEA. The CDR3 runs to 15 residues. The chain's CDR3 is CSVLDGTVGTHEQFF. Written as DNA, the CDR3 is TGCAGCGTCTTGGACGGGACCGTCGGGACCCATGAGCAGTTCTTC.

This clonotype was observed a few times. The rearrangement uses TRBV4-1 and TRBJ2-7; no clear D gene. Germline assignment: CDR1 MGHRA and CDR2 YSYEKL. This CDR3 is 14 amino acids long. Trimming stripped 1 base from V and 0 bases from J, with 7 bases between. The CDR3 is CASSQGQFSYEQYF. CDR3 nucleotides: TGCGCCAGCAGCCAAGGGCAGTTCTCCTACGAGCAGTACTTC.

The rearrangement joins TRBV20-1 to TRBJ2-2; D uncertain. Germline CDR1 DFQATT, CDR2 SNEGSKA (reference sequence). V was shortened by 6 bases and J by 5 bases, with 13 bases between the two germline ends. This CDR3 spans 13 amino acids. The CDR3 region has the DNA TGCAGTGCCCGACCGCCTGGGACCGGGGAGCTGTTTTTT. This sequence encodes CSARPPGTGELFF.

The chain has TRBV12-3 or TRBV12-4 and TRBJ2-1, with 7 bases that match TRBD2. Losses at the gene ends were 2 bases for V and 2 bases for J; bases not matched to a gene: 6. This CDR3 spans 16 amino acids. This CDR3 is CASSLRRAGTYNEQFF. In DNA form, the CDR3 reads TGTGCCAGCAGTTTACGCCGAGCGGGAACCTACAATGAGCAGTTCTTC.

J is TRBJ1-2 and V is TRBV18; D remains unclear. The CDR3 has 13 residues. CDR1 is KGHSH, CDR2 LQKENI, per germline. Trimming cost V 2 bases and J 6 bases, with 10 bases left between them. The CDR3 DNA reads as TGTGCCAGCTCACCAGGGGTCCGAGATGGCTACACCTTC. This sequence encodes CASSPGVRDGYTF. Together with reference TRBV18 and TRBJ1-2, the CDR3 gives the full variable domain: NAGVMQNPRHLVRRRGQEARLRCSPMKGHSHVYWYRQLPEEGLKFMVYLQKENIIDESGMPKERFSAEFPKEGPSILRIQQVVRGDSAAYFCASSPGVRDGYTFGSGTRLTVV.

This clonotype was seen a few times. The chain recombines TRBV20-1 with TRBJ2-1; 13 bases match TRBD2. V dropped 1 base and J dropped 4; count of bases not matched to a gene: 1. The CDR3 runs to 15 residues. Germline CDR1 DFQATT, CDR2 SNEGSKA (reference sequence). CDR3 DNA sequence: TGCAGTGCTAGAGGACTAGCGGGGGGTTACAATGAGCAGTTCTTC. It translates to CSARGLAGGYNEQFF.

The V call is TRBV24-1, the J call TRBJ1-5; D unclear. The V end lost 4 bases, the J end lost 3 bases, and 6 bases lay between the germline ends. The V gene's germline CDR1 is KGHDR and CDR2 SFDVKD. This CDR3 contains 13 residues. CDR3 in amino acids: CATSEGNNQPQHF. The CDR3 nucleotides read TGTGCCACCAGTGAGGGAAACAATCAGCCCCAGCATTTT.

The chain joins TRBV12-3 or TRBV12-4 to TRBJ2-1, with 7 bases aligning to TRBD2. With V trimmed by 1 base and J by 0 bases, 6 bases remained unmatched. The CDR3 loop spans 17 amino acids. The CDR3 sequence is CASSLVAAGSSYNEQFF. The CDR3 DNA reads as TGTGCCAGCAGTTTAGTCGCAGCGGGATCCTCCTACAATGAGCAGTTCTTC.

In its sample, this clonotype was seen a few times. CDR3 DNA: TGCAGCGTTGAAGGGGGGTACAATGAGCAGTTCTTC. Protein: CSVEGGYNEQFF. This chain connects TRBV29-1 to TRBJ2-1; either TRBD1 or TRBD2 may fit D (5 bases each). V gave up 1 base and J gave up 4 bases, with 5 bases separating them. This CDR3 contains 12 residues. Per germline, CDR1 SQVTM and CDR2 ANQGSEA.

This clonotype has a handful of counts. The CDR3 DNA follows: TGTGCCAGCAGCCAAGATAGCTGGGGGGGAGAGACCCAGTACTTC. This sequence encodes CASSQDSWGGETQYF. This chain connects TRBV4-2 to TRBJ2-5; 7 nucleotides line up with TRBD2. The germline gives CDR1 LGHNA, CDR2 YNFKEQ. V trimming: 0 bases; J trimming: 4 bases; junction bases outside the gene matches: 5. CDR3 size: 15 residues.

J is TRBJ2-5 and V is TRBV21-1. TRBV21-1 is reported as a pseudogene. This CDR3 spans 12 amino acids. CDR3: CAGFQDQETQYF. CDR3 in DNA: TGTGCCGGTTTTCAGGACCAAGAGACCCAGTACTTC.

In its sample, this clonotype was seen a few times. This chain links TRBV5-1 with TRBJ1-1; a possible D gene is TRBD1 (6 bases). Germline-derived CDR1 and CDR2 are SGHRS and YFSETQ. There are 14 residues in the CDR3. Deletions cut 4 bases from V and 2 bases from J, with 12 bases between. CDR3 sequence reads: CASSRTVTNTEAFF. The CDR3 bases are TGCGCCAGCAGCCGGACAGTGACTAACACTGAAGCTTTCTTT. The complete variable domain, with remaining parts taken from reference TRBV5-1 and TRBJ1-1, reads KAGVTQTPRYLIKTRGQQVTLSCSPISGHRSVSWYQQTPGQGLQFLFEYFSETQRNKGNFPGRFSGRQFSNSRSEMNVSTLELGDSALYLCASSRTVTNTEAFFGQGTRLTVV.

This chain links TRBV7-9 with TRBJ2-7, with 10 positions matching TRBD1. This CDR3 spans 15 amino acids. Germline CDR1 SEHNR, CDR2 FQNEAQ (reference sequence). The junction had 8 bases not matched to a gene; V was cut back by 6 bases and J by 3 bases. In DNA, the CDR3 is TGTGCCAGCAGACCCCCCGGGACAGGGGACTACGAGCAGTACTTC. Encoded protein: CASRPPGTGDYEQYF.

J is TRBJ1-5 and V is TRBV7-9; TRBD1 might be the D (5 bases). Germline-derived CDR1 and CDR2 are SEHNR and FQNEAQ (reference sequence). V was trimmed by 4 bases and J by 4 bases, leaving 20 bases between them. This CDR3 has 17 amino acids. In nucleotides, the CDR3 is TGTGCCAGCAGCTCTGCCCGGGTCGGTGAGGGGAATCAGCCCCAGCATTTT. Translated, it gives CASSSARVGEGNQPQHF.